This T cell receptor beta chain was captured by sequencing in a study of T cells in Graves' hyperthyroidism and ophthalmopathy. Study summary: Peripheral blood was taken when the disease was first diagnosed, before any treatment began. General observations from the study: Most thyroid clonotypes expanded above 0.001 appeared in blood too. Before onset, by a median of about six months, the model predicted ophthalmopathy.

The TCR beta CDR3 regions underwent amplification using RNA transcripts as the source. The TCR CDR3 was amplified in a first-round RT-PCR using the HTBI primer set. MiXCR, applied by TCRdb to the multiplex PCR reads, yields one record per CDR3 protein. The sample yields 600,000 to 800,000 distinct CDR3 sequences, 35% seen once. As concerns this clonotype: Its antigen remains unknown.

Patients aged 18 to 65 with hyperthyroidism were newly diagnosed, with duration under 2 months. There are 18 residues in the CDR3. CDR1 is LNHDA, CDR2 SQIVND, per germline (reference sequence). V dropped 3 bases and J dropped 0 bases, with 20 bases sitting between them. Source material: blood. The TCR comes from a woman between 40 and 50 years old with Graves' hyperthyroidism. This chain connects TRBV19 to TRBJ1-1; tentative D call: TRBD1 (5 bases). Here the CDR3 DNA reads TGTGCCAGTAGTATTTGGTGGGACGGGACCAGGATGAACACTGAAGCTTTCTTT. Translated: CASSIWWDGTRMNTEAFF.